One sample yielded the 26 T cell receptor beta chains listed below, sequenced in a study of blood T cell repertoires in COVID-19. The table came from immunoSEQ multiplex PCR; TCRdb's copy has only in-frame clones and leaves some out. This sample has about 65,000 clones, with over 85% found just once. Sequencing was carried out using peripheral blood. These receptor sequences come from a man aged 65-85 years with active COVID-19.

The chain uses TRBV5-5 and TRBJ2-1; D unclear. V was cut by 2 bases and J by 2 bases, with 11 bases left in between. The CDR3 is made up of 15 amino acids. Germline lookup yields CDR1 SGHKS and CDR2 YYEKEE (reference sequence). CDR3 amino acids: CASSFERSPYNEQFF. CDR3 coding DNA: TGTGCCAGCAGCTTTGAGCGCAGTCCCTACAATGAGCAGTTCTTC.

J is TRBJ1-5 and V is TRBV15, with a weak D call TRBD1 (5 bases). Trimming removed 0 bases at V and 3 bases at J, with 12 bases between. The CDR3 contains 16 residues. The V gene's germline CDR1 is LNHNV and CDR2 YYDKDF (reference sequence). The CDR3 DNA follows: TGTGCCACCAGCAGAGATAAAGGGGCGATCAATCAGCCCCAGCATTTT. Translated: CATSRDKGAINQPQHF.

The chain carries TRBV10-3 and TRBJ2-4; 10 bases align to TRBD1. CDR3 length: 17 residues. Germline V gene data show CDR1 as ENHRY and CDR2 as SYGVKD. V shed 2 bases, J shed 0 bases, and the junction held 4 bases outside the gene matches. The chain's CDR3 is CAISETGTGVAKNIQYF. The DNA for the CDR3 is TGTGCCATCAGTGAGACCGGGACAGGGGTAGCCAAAAACATTCAGTACTTC.

The chain combines TRBV10-3 with TRBJ2-5, with TRBD2 matching 10 bases. This CDR3 is 17 amino acids long. The V and J ends lost 6 bases and 1 base, in that order; junction bases with no gene match: 11. Germline values: CDR1 ENHRY, CDR2 SYGVKD. The CDR3, as DNA: TGTGCCATCAGCAAAGGTCCCCTAGCGGGGGTCCAAGAGACCCAGTACTTC. Residues: CAISKGPLAGVQETQYF.

A word on this clone: This same CDR3 is encoded by further DNA sequences in the sample. The chain has TRBV19 and TRBJ2-2; TRBD1 is a possible D gene (6 bases). CDR1 is LNHDA and CDR2 is SQIVND in the germline V gene (reference sequence). Trimming pared 3 bases from V and 0 bases from J, leaving 8 bases between. The CDR3 length is 15 residues. In DNA, the CDR3 is TGTGCCAGTAGTATCAGGACAGCGAACACCGGGGAGCTGTTTTTT. This encodes CASSIRTANTGELFF.

This rearrangement joins TRBV18 to TRBJ2-5, with 9 positions matching TRBD2. CDR1 is KGHSH and CDR2 is LQKENI in the germline V gene. V gave up 4 bases and J gave up 4 bases; unmatched junction bases: 1. The CDR3 is made up of 13 amino acids. CDR3 bases: TGTGCCAGCTCACAGACTAGCGGAGAGACCCAGTACTTC. This sequence encodes CASSQTSGETQYF. Looking up the rest from reference TRBV18 and TRBJ2-5 gives the full variable domain: NAGVMQNPRHLVRRRGQEARLRCSPMKGHSHVYWYRQLPEEGLKFMVYLQKENIIDESGMPKERFSAEFPKEGPSILRIQQVVRGDSAAYFCASSQTSGETQYFGPGTRLLVL.

The rearrangement uses TRBV11-2 and TRBJ2-5, with TRBD2 identical over 9 bases. CDR1 and CDR2 from the germline V gene are SGHAT and FQNNGV. This CDR3 comprises 16 residues. V lost 2 bases and J lost 5; bases outside the gene matches: 9. The CDR3 nucleotides read TGTGCCAGCAGCTTAAGGACTAGCGCCTTAGTTGAGACCCAGTACTTC. As protein: CASSLRTSALVETQYF.

This chain connects TRBV5-6 to TRBJ1-4; 7 positions agree with TRBD1. Losses at the gene ends were 1 base for V and 13 bases for J; bases not matched to a gene: 7. Per the germline V gene, CDR1 is SGHDT and CDR2 is YYEEEE. There are 13 residues in the CDR3. The CDR3 coding sequence is TGTGCCAGCAGCTTGCTAGGACAGGCTTTACTGTTTTTT. This translates into CASSLLGQALLFF.

J is TRBJ1-2 and V is TRBV7-9; D might be TRBD1 (6 bases). Trimming took 1 base from V and 8 from J, leaving 14 bases between them. CDR1 is SEHNR and CDR2 is FQNEAQ in the germline V gene (reference sequence). The length of the CDR3 is 14 residues. The CDR3 here is CASSLGGTPLGYTF. CDR3 in DNA: TGTGCCAGCAGCTTAGGTGGGACACCTCTCGGCTACACCTTC.

The rearrangement joins TRBV11-2 to TRBJ1-2; unclear D gene. This CDR3 is built from 15 residues. Germline assignment: CDR1 SGHAT and CDR2 FQNNGV. The V end was cut by 5 bases, the J end by 7 bases, with 20 bases between. CDR3 protein: CASSTLSRVWSGYTF. DNA for the CDR3: TGTGCCAGCAGCACCCTTAGTCGGGTCTGGTCTGGCTACACCTTC.

The chain carries TRBV7-9 and TRBJ2-1, with 7 bases aligning to TRBD1. Unmatched junction bases numbered 6, after V lost 3 bases and J lost 4 bases. The CDR3 is made up of 15 amino acids. In germline, CDR1 is SEHNR, CDR2 FQNEAQ (reference sequence). Here the CDR3 reads CASSFWTGKYNEQFF. The CDR3 nucleotides read TGTGCCAGCAGCTTTTGGACAGGAAAGTACAATGAGCAGTTCTTC.

The chain uses TRBV27 and TRBJ1-6; 9 bases fit TRBD1. The ends lost 6 bases at V and 7 bases at J; junction bases unmatched: 7. CDR3 length: 15 amino acids. Germline lookup yields CDR1 MNHEY and CDR2 SMNVEV (reference sequence). The CDR3: CASREPGQGNSPLHF. The CDR3 DNA follows: TGTGCCAGCAGAGAACCGGGACAGGGAAATTCACCCCTCCACTTT.

This clone appeared a single time. CDR3 coding DNA: TGCAGCGTTCAGGGGTACAATCAGCCCCAGCATTTT. It is translated as CSVQGYNQPQHF. J is TRBJ1-5 and V is TRBV29-1; tentatively, D is TRBD1 (6 bases). CDR1 SQVTM and CDR2 ANQGSEA come from the germline V gene. This CDR3 contains 12 residues. V lost 5 bases and J lost 3, with 8 bases in between.

The chain combines TRBV6-5 with TRBJ1-5; 7 bases map to TRBD1. Germline V lookup: CDR1 MNHEY, CDR2 SVGAGI. The CDR3 spans 14 residues. J was trimmed by 4 bases and V by 4 bases; bases with no gene match: 4. The CDR3 DNA is TGTGCCAGCAGTTCAGAGGGGGCGAATCAGCCCCAGCATTTT. Translation: CASSSEGANQPQHF.

This clone was recorded only once. The V and J genes are TRBV11-3 and TRBJ2-5; D call uncertain. V was pared by 4 bases and J by 5 bases, with 11 bases between. Germline CDR1 and CDR2: SGHNT and YENEEA. The length of the CDR3 is 13 residues. This CDR3 reads CASSSVTGETQYF. The CDR3 DNA sequence: TGTGCCAGCAGCTCAGTCACCGGGGAGACCCAGTACTTC.

The chain has TRBV20-1 and TRBJ2-7, with D hard to call. CDR1 and CDR2 (germline): DFQATT, SNEGSKA (reference sequence). The CDR3 is 10 residues long. V gave up 5 bases and J gave up 7 bases, with 9 bases separating them. For the CDR3, the DNA is TGCAGTGCTGAAGTCGGGGAGCAGTACTTC. The encoded protein is CSAEVGEQYF.

The rearrangement uses TRBV7-2 and TRBJ2-7, with D maybe TRBD2 (5 bases). Germline V gene lookup returns CDR1 SGHTA and CDR2 FQGNSA. The CDR3 has 15 amino acids. V gave up 2 bases and J gave up 0 bases, with 11 bases separating them. The CDR3 region is CASSLSGGHSYEQYF. CDR3 DNA sequence: TGTGCCAGCAGCTTAAGCGGCGGGCACTCCTACGAGCAGTACTTC.

The chain has TRBV7-2 and TRBJ1-6; the D gene is possibly TRBD1 (5 bases). CDR3 size: 14 residues. CDR1 and CDR2 (germline): SGHTA, FQGNSA. Trimming cost V 3 bases and J 10 bases, with 13 bases left between them. This chain's CDR3 is CASSLLGVGSPLHF. The DNA of the CDR3 is TGTGCCAGCAGCTTGTTAGGGGTGGGCTCACCCCTCCACTTT.

The chain recombines TRBV5-4 with TRBJ1-2, with 9 bases identical to TRBD1. The germline V gene has CDR1 SGHNT and CDR2 YYREEE (reference sequence). The junction had 9 bases not matched to a gene; V was cut back by 10 bases and J by 5 bases. The CDR3 covers 13 residues. The CDR3 protein is CAAGGQGGYGYTF. The CDR3 nucleotides read TGTGCCGCGGGGGGACAGGGCGGATATGGCTACACCTTC. Together with reference TRBV5-4 and TRBJ1-2, the CDR3 gives the full variable domain: ETGVTQSPTHLIKTRGQQVTLRCSSQSGHNTVSWYQQALGQGPQFIFQYYREEENGRGNFPPRFSGLQFPNYSSELNVNALELDDSALYLCAAGGQGGYGYTFGSGTRLTVV.

This rearrangement joins TRBV5-4 to TRBJ1-2; 8 bases agree with TRBD1. V was pared by 3 bases and J by 3 bases, with 7 bases of the junction left unmatched. This CDR3 region has 15 residues. Germline loops: CDR1 SGHNT, CDR2 YYREEE (reference sequence). The CDR3 coding sequence is TGTGCCAGCAGCTCGAAGACAGGGGCGCACTATGGCTACACCTTC. This sequence encodes CASSSKTGAHYGYTF.

This chain links TRBV19 with TRBJ2-7; a weak D match, TRBD1 (6 bases). The CDR3 covers 14 residues. Between the trimmed V and J ends, which lost 7 bases and 2 bases, there was a span of 15 bases. CDR1 and CDR2 from the germline V gene are LNHDA and SQIVND (reference sequence). The CDR3 DNA reads TGTGCCAGTACCTCCCGGGACACCCCCTACGAGCAGTACTTC. Amino acids: CASTSRDTPYEQYF.

The J gene is TRBJ2-7, the V gene TRBV7-8; possibly TRBD1 for D (6 bases). The CDR3 sequence is 16 residues long. The V and J ends lost 0 bases and 1 base respectively, with 13 bases between them. Germline V gene lookup returns CDR1 SGHVS and CDR2 FQNEAQ. CDR3 coding DNA: TGTGCCAGCAGCTTAGCTGGCCAGGGGATTTCCTACGAGCAGTACGTC. Translation: CASSLAGQGISYEQYV.

CDR3 nucleotide sequence: TGTGCCAGCAAAAGTCCGGGACAGGGAAGGAGTGGCTACACCTTC. Amino acids: CASKSPGQGRSGYTF. The chain has TRBV27 and TRBJ1-2; 9 bases are a match to TRBD1. J was trimmed by 7 bases and V by 7 bases; bases with no gene match: 13. Germline CDR1 MNHEY, CDR2 SMNVEV (reference sequence). This CDR3 has 15 amino acids.

The V and J genes are TRBV11-3 and TRBJ2-5; a possible D gene is TRBD2 (7 bases). V was clipped by 5 bases and J by 4 bases, with 14 bases between them. Per the germline V gene, CDR1 is SGHNT and CDR2 is YENEEA. This CDR3 spans 14 amino acids. The CDR3 DNA sequence: TGTGCCAGCAGCGCAACAGGGAGGGTAGAGACCCAGTACTTC. Translated: CASSATGRVETQYF.

In DNA, the CDR3 is TGTGCCAGCAGCTTAGAAAGCGCCAGATTAGCCAAAAACATTCAGTACTTC. The encoded protein is CASSLESARLAKNIQYF. The rearrangement uses TRBV7-2 and TRBJ2-4, with D unclear. V was cut by 1 base and J by 0 bases, with 13 bases left in between. The CDR3 contains 17 residues. Germline values: CDR1 SGHTA, CDR2 FQGNSA.

The chain has TRBV7-2 and TRBJ1-3, with D hard to call. The germline gives CDR1 SGHTA, CDR2 FQGNSA. Deletions cut 3 bases from V and 0 bases from J, with 6 bases between. This CDR3 spans 14 amino acids. CDR3 sequence reads: CASSFPLSGNTIYF. The CDR3 nucleotides are TGTGCCAGCAGCTTCCCACTCTCTGGAAACACCATATATTTT.